What follows are 15 T cell receptor beta chains derived from one specimen sequenced in a study of T cell responses to AZD1222 COVID-19 vaccine. Profiling relied on immunoSEQ multiplex PCR, and the TCRdb table lists in-frame clones only, not all of them. The sample yields about 86,000 clones, approximately 89% seen once. This specimen consisted of peripheral blood, obtained on day 0 of AZD1222 vaccination. The receptors shown here come from an adult in good health.

V and J are TRBV7-9 and TRBJ1-1; D remains ambiguous. The CDR3 is 15 amino acids. The germline CDR1 and CDR2 sequences are SEHNR and FQNEAQ (reference sequence). V was cut by 5 bases and J by 4 bases, with 17 bases left in between. The CDR3 here is CASSPIWGLGTEAFF. The CDR3 nucleotides are TGTGCCAGCAGCCCTATATGGGGATTGGGCACTGAAGCTTTCTTT.

The chain recombines TRBV20-1 with TRBJ1-2; 7 bases map to TRBD1. Per the germline V gene, CDR1 is DFQATT and CDR2 is SNEGSKA (reference sequence). The CDR3 length is 10 residues. V lost 6 bases, J lost 6 bases, and 1 base stayed unmatched. Here the CDR3 DNA reads TGCAGTGCGGGACAGAATGGCTACACCTTC. It codes for CSAGQNGYTF.

The V call is TRBV7-8, the J call TRBJ2-2; 7 positions match TRBD2. Germline CDR1 and CDR2: SGHVS and FQNEAQ. The trim removed 2 bases at V and 5 bases at J, leaving 5 bases unmatched. This CDR3 comprises 15 residues. The CDR3 reads CASSLSAGETGELFF. The CDR3 DNA sequence: TGTGCCAGCAGCTTATCTGCGGGGGAAACCGGGGAGCTGTTTTTT.

The chain joins TRBV18 to TRBJ2-7; tentative D call: TRBD1 (5 bases). This CDR3 contains 16 residues. V was pared by 1 base and J by 4 bases, with 17 bases between. Germline loops: CDR1 KGHSH, CDR2 LQKENI. The CDR3 here is CASSPRTNGFQYEQYF. CDR3 sequence (DNA): TGTGCCAGCTCACCACGGACAAACGGATTTCAATACGAGCAGTACTTC. The whole variable domain, remainder taken from reference TRBV18 and TRBJ2-7, is NAGVMQNPRHLVRRRGQEARLRCSPMKGHSHVYWYRQLPEEGLKFMVYLQKENIIDESGMPKERFSAEFPKEGPSILRIQQVVRGDSAAYFCASSPRTNGFQYEQYFGPGTRLTVT.

A note on this clone: One junction end disagrees with the germline gene, perhaps due to a read error. The rearrangement joins TRBV6-1 to TRBJ1-5; no reliable D call. Looked up from germline, CDR1 is MNHNS and CDR2 is SASEGT. The CDR3 runs 16 residues. The CDR3 DNA sequence: TGTGCCGGCAGTGCCCGGGCCCTCGGGGATGGTCAGCCCCAGCATTTT. Translation: CAGSARALGDGQPQHF.

The gene calls are TRBV18 and TRBJ1-6; D remains ambiguous. This CDR3 has 14 residues. Germline V gene sequence: CDR1 KGHSH, CDR2 LQKENI. Trimming left V 3 bases short and J 9 bases short, with 12 bases between. The chain's CDR3 is CASSPTDEGSPLHF. The CDR3 DNA reads as TGTGCCAGCTCACCTACGGACGAGGGTTCACCCCTCCACTTT.

The gene calls are TRBV12-3 or TRBV12-4 and TRBJ2-1; no definite D call. This CDR3 is built from 13 residues. V dropped 1 base and J dropped 7 bases, with 8 bases sitting between them. The CDR3 protein is CASSLGARNEQFF. DNA for the CDR3: TGTGCCAGCAGTTTAGGGGCTCGGAATGAGCAGTTCTTC.

This chain joins TRBV7-2 and TRBJ1-5, with D perhaps TRBD1 (6 bases). CDR1 SGHTA and CDR2 FQGNSA come from the germline V gene. V gave up 1 base and J gave up 5 bases, with 15 bases separating them. The CDR3 is 16 residues long. The CDR3 protein is CASSLGGAGTHQPQHF. In DNA, the CDR3 is TGTGCCAGCAGCTTAGGGGGGGCAGGGACCCATCAGCCCCAGCATTTT.

The chain employs TRBV24-1 and TRBJ2-1, with no clear D. CDR3 length: 15 amino acids. V gave up 2 bases and J gave up 5 bases, with 12 bases separating them. The germline CDR1 and CDR2 sequences are KGHDR and SFDVKD. CDR3 residues: CATSDYWRTDNEQFF. In nucleotides, the CDR3 is TGTGCCACCAGTGATTATTGGCGGACCGACAATGAGCAGTTCTTC.

This clone has just one count. The chain joins TRBV4-3 to TRBJ2-3, with 10 bases that match TRBD2. This CDR3 has 15 residues. The germline CDR1 and CDR2 sequences are LGHNA and YSLEER. The J segment lost 4 bases and the V segment lost 0 bases, leaving 1 base of the junction unmatched. The CDR3: CASSQDLAGADTQYF. The CDR3 coding sequence is TGCGCCAGCAGCCAAGACCTAGCGGGGGCAGATACGCAGTATTTT.

The genes are TRBV3-1 (or the pseudogene TRBV3-2) and TRBJ1-1, with a possible D match to TRBD1 (6 bases). Germline V gives CDR1 LGHDT, CDR2 YNNKEL (reference sequence). The CDR3 has 16 amino acids. V lost 0 bases and J lost 0, with 11 bases in between. CDR3 sequence reads: CASSQDPQGLNTEAFF. In nucleotides, the CDR3 is TGTGCCAGCAGCCAAGATCCCCAGGGGCTGAACACTGAAGCTTTCTTT.

The count of this clone is one. This sequence joins TRBV10-3 and TRBJ2-1; weak D call: TRBD1 (6 bases). The CDR3 is 15 amino acids. CDR1 is ENHRY and CDR2 is SYGVKD in the germline V gene. V was shortened by 0 bases and J by 5 bases, with 11 bases between the two germline ends. As DNA, the CDR3 is TGTGCCATCAGTGAGTCGGAAGGGGGAAACAATGAGCAGTTCTTC. Protein sequence: CAISESEGGNNEQFF.

This sequence joins TRBV18 and TRBJ1-2, with D perhaps TRBD1 (5 bases). V lost 6 bases, J lost 2 bases, and 22 bases lay in between. This CDR3 contains 17 residues. Germline values: CDR1 KGHSH, CDR2 LQKENI. CDR3 nucleotides: TGTGCCAGCTCTCCCCCAGGGAGGGAAGTCCGGAACTATGGCTACACCTTC. Its translation is CASSPPGREVRNYGYTF.

V and J are TRBV10-3 and TRBJ2-7; 9 bases fit TRBD1. Per the germline V gene, CDR1 is ENHRY and CDR2 is SYGVKD. Trimming took 3 bases from V and 3 from J; bases not matched to a gene: 3. The CDR3 covers 14 residues. Here the CDR3 DNA reads TGTGCCATCAGTGAAGGGGGACAGGGCTACGAGCAGTACTTC. It yields the protein CAISEGGQGYEQYF.

The chain links TRBV18 to TRBJ1-1; a weak D match, TRBD1 (6 bases). Germline V gives CDR1 KGHSH, CDR2 LQKENI. V lost 0 bases and J lost 0, with 11 bases in between. This CDR3 is 16 amino acids long. CDR3 bases: TGTGCCAGCTCACCACCGCTAGGGGGGTTGAACACTGAAGCTTTCTTT. It encodes CASSPPLGGLNTEAFF. Full variable domain (remainder filled in from reference TRBV18 and TRBJ1-1): NAGVMQNPRHLVRRRGQEARLRCSPMKGHSHVYWYRQLPEEGLKFMVYLQKENIIDESGMPKERFSAEFPKEGPSILRIQQVVRGDSAAYFCASSPPLGGLNTEAFFGQGTRLTVV.